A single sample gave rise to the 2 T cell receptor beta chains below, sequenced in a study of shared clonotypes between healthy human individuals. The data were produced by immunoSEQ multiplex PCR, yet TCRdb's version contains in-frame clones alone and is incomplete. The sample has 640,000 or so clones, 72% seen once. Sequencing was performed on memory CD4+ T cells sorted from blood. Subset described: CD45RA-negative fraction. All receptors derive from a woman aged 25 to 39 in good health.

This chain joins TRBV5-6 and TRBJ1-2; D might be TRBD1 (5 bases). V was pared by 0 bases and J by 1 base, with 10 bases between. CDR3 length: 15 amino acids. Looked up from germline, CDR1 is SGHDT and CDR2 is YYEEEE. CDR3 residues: CASSLVAQVNYGYTF. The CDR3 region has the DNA TGTGCCAGCAGCTTGGTGGCACAGGTTAACTATGGCTACACCTTC.

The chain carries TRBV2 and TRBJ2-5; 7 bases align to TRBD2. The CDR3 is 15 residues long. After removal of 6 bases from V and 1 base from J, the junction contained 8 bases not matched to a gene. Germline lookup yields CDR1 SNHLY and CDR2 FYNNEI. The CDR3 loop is CASSPLTSRQETQYF. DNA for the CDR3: TGTGCCAGCAGCCCGCTGACTAGCCGCCAAGAGACCCAGTACTTC.